Only one count was recorded for the clone carrying this TCR beta chain. Antigen unknown. Germline V gives CDR1 LGHNA, CDR2 YSLEER. V dropped 0 bases and J dropped 2 bases, with 8 bases sitting between them. The CDR3 runs to 15 residues. This record comes from a study of T cell repertoires in cytomegalovirus infection. Study background: Public TCR beta signatures were indicative of both CMV infection and a matching HLA type. Study outcomes and limitations: Adding up the frequency of public TCR beta families identified people who carried CMV plus the relevant HLA.

TCRdb re-called the reads with MiXCR, one entry per CDR3 protein. The top ten hold over 10% of the sample, which has some 800,000 distinct CDR3 sequences, under 35% seen once. The rearrangement uses TRBV4-3 and TRBJ1-5; maybe TRBD1 (5 bases). The source material was cultured CD8+ T cells from PBMCs, sampled from culture after CMV antigen stimulation. The receptor's source is a human donor in good health (CMV status not recorded). Some clones in this sample may be carry-over from other donors' samples. CDR3 DNA sequence: TGCGCCAGCAGCCAAGAAGGGGTAGGCAATCAGCCCCAGCATTTT. Protein: CASSQEGVGNQPQHF.